These 4 T cell receptor beta chains originate from one sample sequenced in a study of blood T cell repertoires in COVID-19. Method: immunoSEQ multiplex PCR; TCRdb's copy keeps in-frame clones and lacks some. Of approximately 230,000 clones detected, approximately 83% appear once; the ten largest clones hold about 9.6%. Sequencing used peripheral blood. Receptors originate from an older man with acute or convalescent COVID-19.

The J gene is TRBJ2-2, the V gene TRBV2, with a weak D call TRBD1 (6 bases). The CDR3 length is 12 residues. V was shortened by 4 bases and J by 7 bases, with 7 bases between the two germline ends. Germline V gene sequence: CDR1 SNHLY, CDR2 FYNNEI. For the CDR3, the DNA is TGTGCCAGCAGTGCACAGGGCGGGGAGCTGTTTTTT. Its translation is CASSAQGGELFF.

In this sample, this clone turned up once. The CDR3: CASTSLGENTGELFF. As DNA, the CDR3 is TGTGCCAGTACCTCCCTAGGGGAGAACACCGGGGAGCTGTTTTTT. The chain employs TRBV19 and TRBJ2-2; TRBD1 might be the D (5 bases). The CDR3 consists of 15 residues. Germline CDR1 and CDR2: LNHDA and SQIVND (reference sequence). V gave up 7 bases and J gave up 1 base, with 13 bases separating them.

The gene calls are TRBV2 and TRBJ1-2; the D gene is possibly TRBD1 (5 bases). CDR1 is SNHLY, CDR2 FYNNEI, per germline. V was shortened by 8 bases and J by 5 bases, with 12 bases between the two germline ends. This CDR3 spans 12 amino acids. The CDR3 protein is CASVGGVYGYTF. CDR3 DNA: TGTGCCAGCGTGGGGGGGGTTTATGGCTACACCTTC. The entire variable domain, with the rest obtained from reference TRBV2 and TRBJ1-2, is as follows: EPEVTQTPSHQVTQMGQEVILRCVPISNHLYFYWYRQILGQKVEFLVSFYNNEISEKSEIFDDQFSVERPDGSNFTLKIRSTKLEDSAMYFCASVGGVYGYTFGSGTRLTVV.

The gene calls are TRBV15 and TRBJ2-3, with D possibly TRBD2 on 5 matching bases. Germline CDR1 is LNHNV and CDR2 is YYDKDF (reference sequence). The CDR3 is 12 amino acids. The ends were cut back, 5 bases at V and 8 bases at J, with 11 bases in the middle. This chain's CDR3 is CATSPREGTQYF. CDR3 nucleotides: TGTGCCACCAGCCCCCGGGAAGGTACGCAGTATTTT.